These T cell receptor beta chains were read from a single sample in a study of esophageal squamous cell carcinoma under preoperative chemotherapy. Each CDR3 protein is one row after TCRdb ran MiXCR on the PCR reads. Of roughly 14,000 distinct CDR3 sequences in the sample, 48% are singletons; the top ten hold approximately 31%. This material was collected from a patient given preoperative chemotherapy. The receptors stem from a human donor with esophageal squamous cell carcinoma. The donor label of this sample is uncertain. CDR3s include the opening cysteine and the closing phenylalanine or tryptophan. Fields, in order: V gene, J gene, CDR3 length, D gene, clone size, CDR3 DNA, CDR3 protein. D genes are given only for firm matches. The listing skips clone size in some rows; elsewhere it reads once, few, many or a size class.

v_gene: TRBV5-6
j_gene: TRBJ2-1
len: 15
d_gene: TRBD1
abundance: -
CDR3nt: TGTGCCAGCAGCTTGACAGGGGGTTTATACAATGAGCAGTTCTTC
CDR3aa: CASSLTGGLYNEQFF

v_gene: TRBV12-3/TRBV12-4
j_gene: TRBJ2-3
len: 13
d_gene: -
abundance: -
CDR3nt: TGTGCCAGCAACCCTTTAGGCCCAGGGGCGCAGTATTTT
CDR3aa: CASNPLGPGAQYF

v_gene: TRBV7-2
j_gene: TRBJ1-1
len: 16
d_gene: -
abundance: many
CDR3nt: TGTGCCAGCAGCTCGAGGGCAGGGAAAGGGAGCACTGAAGCTTTCTTT
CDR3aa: CASSSRAGKGSTEAFF

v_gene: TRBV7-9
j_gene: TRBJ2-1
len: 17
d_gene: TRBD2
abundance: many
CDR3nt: TGTGCCAGCAGCTTAGGACTAGCGGGAGGGATATACAATGAGCAGTTCTTC
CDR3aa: CASSLGLAGGIYNEQFF

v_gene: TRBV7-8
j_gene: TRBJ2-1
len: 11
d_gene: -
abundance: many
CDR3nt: TGTGCCAGCAGCTCCGGAGGTCGGGGGTTCTTC
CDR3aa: CASSSGGRGFF

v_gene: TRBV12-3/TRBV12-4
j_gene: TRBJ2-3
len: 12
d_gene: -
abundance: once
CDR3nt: TGTGCCAGCAGCCGAAACACAGATACGCAGTATTTT
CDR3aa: CASSRNTDTQYF

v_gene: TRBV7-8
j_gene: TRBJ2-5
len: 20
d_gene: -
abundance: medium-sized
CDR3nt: TGTGCCAGCAGCTCAACATCAAAACGCGCAGGGTGGGGGACAAAAGAGACCCAGTACTTC
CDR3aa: CASSSTSKRAGWGTKETQYF

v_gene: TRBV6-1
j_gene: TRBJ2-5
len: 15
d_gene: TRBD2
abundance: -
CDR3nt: TGTGCCAGCAGTCGAAGCGGGAGGTCCGGGGAGACCCAGTACTTC
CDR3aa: CASSRSGRSGETQYF

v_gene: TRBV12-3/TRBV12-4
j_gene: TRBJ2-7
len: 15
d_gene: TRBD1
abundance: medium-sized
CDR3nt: TGTGCCAGCAGTTTACTAAGGGGGCTATCCTACGAGCAGTACTTC
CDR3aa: CASSLLRGLSYEQYF

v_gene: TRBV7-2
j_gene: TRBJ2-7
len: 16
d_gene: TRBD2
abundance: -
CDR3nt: TGTGCCAGCAGCGCACGGCGGGGGGGAGGCAAAGACACGCAGTACTTC
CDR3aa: CASSARRGGGKDTQYF

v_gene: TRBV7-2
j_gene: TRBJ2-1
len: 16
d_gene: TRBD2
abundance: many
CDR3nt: TGTGCCAGCAGCTTAGCGCTTAGCGGGAGGTCAAATGAGCAGTTCTTC
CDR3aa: CASSLALSGRSNEQFF

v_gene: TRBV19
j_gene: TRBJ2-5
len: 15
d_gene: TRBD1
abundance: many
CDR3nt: TGTGCCAGTAGTATCCGTGGGACAGTTGGCGAGACCCAGTACTTC
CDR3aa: CASSIRGTVGETQYF

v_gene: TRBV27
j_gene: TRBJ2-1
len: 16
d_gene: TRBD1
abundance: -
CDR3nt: TGTGCCAGCAGCATGGACAGGGGCACTTTCTACAATGAGCAGTTCTTC
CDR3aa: CASSMDRGTFYNEQFF

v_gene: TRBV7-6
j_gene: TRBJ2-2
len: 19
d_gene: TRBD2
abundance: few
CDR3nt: TGTGCCAGCAGCCCGTTCCAACTAGCGGGAAGCACGAACACCGGGGAGCTGTTTTTT
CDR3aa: CASSPFQLAGSTNTGELFF

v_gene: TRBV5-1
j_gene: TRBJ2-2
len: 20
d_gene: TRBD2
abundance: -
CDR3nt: TGCGCCAGCAGTCTGTCAGCTCGGGCGGCTAGACTAGCGGGAGCCGGGGAGCTGTTTTTT
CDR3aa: CASSLSARAARLAGAGELFF

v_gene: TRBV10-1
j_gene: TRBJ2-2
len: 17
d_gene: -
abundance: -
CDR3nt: TGCGCCAGCAGTGTTACGACCCAGGCTTTGAGCACAGGTGAGCAGTTTTTT
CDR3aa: CASSVTTQALSTGEQFF

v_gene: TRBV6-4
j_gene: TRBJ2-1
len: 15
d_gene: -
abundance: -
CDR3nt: TGTGCCAGCAGTGATAACATTGTACCGGGGAATGAGCAGTTCTTC
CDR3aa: CASSDNIVPGNEQFF

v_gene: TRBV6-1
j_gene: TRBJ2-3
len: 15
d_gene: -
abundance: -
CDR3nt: TGTGCCAGCAGTGGATGGGGGCAAGCGGCAGATACGCAGTATTTT
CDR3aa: CASSGWGQAADTQYF

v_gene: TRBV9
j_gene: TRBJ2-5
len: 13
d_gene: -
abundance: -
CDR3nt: TGTGCCAGCAGCGAGAGGCAACTAGAGACCCAGTACTTC
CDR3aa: CASSERQLETQYF

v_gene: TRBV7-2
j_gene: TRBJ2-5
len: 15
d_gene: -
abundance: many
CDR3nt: TGTGCCAGCAGCTTAGATTCGGGGGTCTACAATGAGCAGTACTTC
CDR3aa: CASSLDSGVYNEQYF

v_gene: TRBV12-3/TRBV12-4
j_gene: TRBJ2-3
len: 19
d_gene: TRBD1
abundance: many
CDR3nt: TGTGCCAGCAGTTCGGGACAGGGGGCATCAGCGGCCGATTCAGATACGCAGTATTTT
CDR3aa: CASSSGQGASAADSDTQYF

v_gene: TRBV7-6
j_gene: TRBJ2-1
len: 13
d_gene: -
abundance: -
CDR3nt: TGTGCCAGCAGCTTACCTAGAAGCAATGAGCAGTTCTTC
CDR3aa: CASSLPRSNEQFF

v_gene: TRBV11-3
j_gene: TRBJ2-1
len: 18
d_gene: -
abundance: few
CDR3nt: TGTGCCAGCAGCTTGCGCAGAGGGGGTTTTAGCTCCTACAATGAGCAGTTCTTC
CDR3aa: CASSLRRGGFSSYNEQFF

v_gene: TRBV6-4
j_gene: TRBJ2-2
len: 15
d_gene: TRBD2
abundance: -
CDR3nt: TGTGCCAGCAGTGACCTGGCGCGGGAGTCCGGGAAGCAGTTTTTT
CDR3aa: CASSDLARESGKQFF